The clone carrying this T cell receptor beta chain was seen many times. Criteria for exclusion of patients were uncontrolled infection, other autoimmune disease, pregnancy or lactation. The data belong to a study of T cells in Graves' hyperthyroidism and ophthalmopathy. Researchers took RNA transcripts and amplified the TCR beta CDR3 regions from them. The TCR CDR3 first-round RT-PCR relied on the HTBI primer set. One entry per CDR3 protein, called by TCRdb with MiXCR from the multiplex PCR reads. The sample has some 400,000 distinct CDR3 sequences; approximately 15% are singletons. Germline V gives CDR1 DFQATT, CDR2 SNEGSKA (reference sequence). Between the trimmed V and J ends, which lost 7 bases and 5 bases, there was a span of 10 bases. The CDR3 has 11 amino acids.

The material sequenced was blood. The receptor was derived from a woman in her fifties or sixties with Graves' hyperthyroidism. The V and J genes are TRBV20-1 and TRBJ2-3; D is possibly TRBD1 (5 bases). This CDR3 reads CSVGVIDTQYF. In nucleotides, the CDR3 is TGCAGTGTAGGGGTCATAGATACGCAGTATTTT.